This T cell receptor (beta chain) was captured by sequencing in a study of blood T cell repertoires in COVID-19. Overall study: PBMCs, B-cell-depleted T cells, or T cells were the source of the cDNA or gDNA that made up the material.

Original handling: Using reference gene primer amplification, nucleated cell counts were estimated. The data were produced by immunoSEQ multiplex PCR, yet TCRdb's version contains in-frame clones alone and is incomplete. Clonal size and the V and J genes are those of that table, whereas D and trimming came from the DNA. Of under 150,000 clones in the sample, around 89% were seen once. The length of the CDR3 is 16 residues. CDR1 is MRHNA and CDR2 is SNTAGT in the germline V gene. Trimming took off 8 bases at V and 0 bases at J, with 16 bases between the two ends. This chain links TRBV6-4 with TRBJ1-4; D perhaps matches TRBD1 (5 bases). The sample was peripheral blood. The sequence came from a woman aged 45 to 65 with acute or convalescent COVID-19. For the CDR3, the DNA is TGTGCCAGCCCCCGACAGCGTAAAGCAACTAATGAAAAACTGTTTTTT. It yields the protein CASPRQRKATNEKLFF.